This passage covers 3 T cell receptor beta chains from one sample sequenced in a study of identical twins. TCRdb reprocessed the 5' RACE reads via MiXCR and lists one record per CDR3 protein. The data show around 1.7 million distinct CDR3 sequences, about 31% seen once. The sequenced material came from cord blood. The receptors shown here come from a newborn girl in good health.

The rearrangement uses TRBV5-1 and TRBJ1-1, with D tentatively TRBD1 (6 bases). With 1 base removed from V and 5 bases from J, the gap between germline ends came to 15 bases. The CDR3 contains 15 residues. Germline V gene sequence: CDR1 SGHRS, CDR2 YFSETQ. As DNA, the CDR3 is TGCGCCAGCAGCTTGAACAGAGGGGGTCAGACTGAAGCTTTCTTT. Its protein is CASSLNRGGQTEAFF.

This clonotype has just a few counts. V is TRBV15 and J is TRBJ2-7; the D gene is possibly TRBD2 (6 bases). This CDR3 is 14 amino acids long. V lost 0 bases, J lost 1 base, and 7 bases lay in between. Germline V lookup: CDR1 LNHNV, CDR2 YYDKDF (reference sequence). CDR3 in DNA: TGTGCCACCAGCAGAGATGGAGGGTCCTACGAGCAGTACTTC. Translation gives CATSRDGGSYEQYF.

The J gene is TRBJ2-1, the V gene TRBV5-1; TRBD2 is a possible D gene (7 bases). The CDR3 is 16 residues long. Per the germline V gene, CDR1 is SGHRS and CDR2 is YFSETQ. Trimming cost V 2 bases and J 4 bases, with 16 bases left between them. This CDR3 is CASSFPRGATYNEQFF. The DNA for the CDR3 is TGCGCCAGCAGCTTCCCCCGGGGGGCGACATACAATGAGCAGTTCTTC.